This T cell receptor (beta chain) was sequenced in a study of lymphopenia after photon versus proton radiotherapy. Clones were sequenced by immunoSEQ multiplex PCR, and TCRdb holds only the in-frame ones, with some missing. The sample includes tens of thousands of clones, approximately 86% of them seen just once. Broader study findings: Survival link was tested only in deceased patients; proton benefit remains a possibility. Post-nadir diversity loss with photons came from oligoclonal expansion, particularly CD8+ Temra cells. Relative stability marked proton patients; photon patients lost diversity and naive cells.

Concerning this clone: Its cognate antigen is unknown.

The CDR3 sequence is 17 residues long. CDR1 and CDR2 (germline): MGHRA, YSYEKL. The junction had 8 bases not matched to a gene; V was cut back by 0 bases and J by 4 bases. This specimen was peripheral blood, taken from a patient treated with proton-based radiotherapy. The sequence was obtained from a man older than 75 with esophageal cancer. The chain carries TRBV4-1 and TRBJ2-7, with 11 bases aligning to TRBD2. This CDR3 is CASSQDDTSGRWYEQYF. For the CDR3, the DNA is TGCGCCAGCAGCCAAGACGATACTAGCGGGAGATGGTACGAGCAGTACTTC.